The rows below give T cell receptor beta chains drawn from one sample of a study of T cells in Graves' hyperthyroidism and ophthalmopathy. TCRdb used MiXCR to reprocess the multiplex PCR reads, holding one entry per CDR3 protein. The sample lists about 560,000 distinct CDR3 sequences, 16% occurring once. The sequenced sample consisted of blood. Receptors originate from a woman aged 18-29 years with Graves' hyperthyroidism. The CDR3 runs from the conserved cysteine through the conserved F or W. D genes are given only for firm matches. Only part of the rows carry a size: once, few, many, or a class if the clone is expanded.

clone_size | j_call | v_call | d_call | cdr3_nt | cdr3_aa
many | TRBJ1-5 | TRBV6-2/TRBV6-3 | . | TGTGCCAGCAGTTACTCGAATTTTCTGCCCCAGCATTTT | CASSYSNFLPQHF
. | TRBJ2-4 | TRBV10-2 | TRBD1 | TGCGCCAGCAGAGGACAGGTTCGGGCCAAAAACATTCAGTACTTC | CASRGQVRAKNIQYF
few | TRBJ1-1 | TRBV9 | . | TGTGCCAGCAGTCTTACTGAAGGTCGGGTAGCAGCTTTCTTT | CASSLTEGRVAAFF
many | TRBJ2-2 | TRBV7-3 | TRBD1 | TGTGCCAGCAGCCGGGACAGGGGGGAGACCGGGGAGCTGTTTTTT | CASSRDRGETGELFF
many | TRBJ1-6 | TRBV20-1 | . | TGCAGTGCCACTATCGCCGGTAGCTCCTATAATTCACCCCTCCACTTT | CSATIAGSSYNSPLHF
many | TRBJ2-1 | TRBV6-5 | TRBD1 | TGTGCCAGCAGTTACTTTCCCCCCGGGACAGAACACAATGAGCAGTTCTTC | CASSYFPPGTEHNEQFF
. | TRBJ2-1 | TRBV27 | . | TGTGCCAGCAGTGCTAGTGTTTATTTGGGTGAGCAGTTCTTC | CASSASVYLGEQFF
. | TRBJ2-7 | TRBV19 | . | TGTGCCAGTAGTGCCCACTTGCGGGGTTACGAGCAGTACTTC | CASSAHLRGYEQYF
. | TRBJ2-1 | TRBV24-1 | . | TGTACCACCAGTGATTTAGGGGGGGGAAGCTACAATGAGCAGTTCTTC | CTTSDLGGGSYNEQFF
. | TRBJ2-2 | TRBV5-4 | . | TGTGCCAGCAGCTTTTCCAGGGGCGGCGGGGAGCTGTTTTTT | CASSFSRGGGELFF
many | TRBJ2-1 | TRBV12-3/TRBV12-4 | TRBD2 | TGTGCCAGCAGTGAGACTAGCGGGGGGGCCGGTGAGCAGTTCTTC | CASSETSGGAGEQFF
. | TRBJ1-2 | TRBV9 | . | TGTGCCAGCAGCGTAGGGTGGGGGATAAAGGATGGCTACACCTTC | CASSVGWGIKDGYTF
many | TRBJ2-7 | TRBV2 | TRBD1 | TGTGCCAGCCTAAAACAGGGGGGATCCTACGAGCAGTACTTC | CASLKQGGSYEQYF
many | TRBJ2-3 | TRBV20-1 | TRBD2 | TGCAGTGCTAGAGACCCTGCGACTAGCGGGGGGATCACAGATACGCAGTATTTT | CSARDPATSGGITDTQYF
many | TRBJ2-1 | TRBV28 | . | TGTGCCAGCAGTTTTCGGCAGAGCTCCTACAATGAGCAGTTCTTC | CASSFRQSSYNEQFF
. | TRBJ1-5 | TRBV29-1 | TRBD1 | TGCAGCGTCCAAGGGACAGGGATAGGTCAGCCCCAGCATTTT | CSVQGTGIGQPQHF
many | TRBJ1-5 | TRBV2 | . | TGTGCCAGCAGTGAAGCCGGGCTTGGGTTCTCAAGTGGCAATCAGCCCCAGCATTTT | CASSEAGLGFSSGNQPQHF
many | TRBJ2-3 | TRBV7-7 | TRBD2 | TGTGCTAGCAGCTTGGGACTAGGGCGAACAGATACGCAGTATTTT | CASSLGLGRTDTQYF
many | TRBJ2-7 | TRBV20-1 | . | TGCAGTGCTAGAGATACTGGGGGAGCCTACGAGCAGTACTTC | CSARDTGGAYEQYF
many | TRBJ1-2 | TRBV20-1 | TRBD1 | TGCAGTGCTAGATGGGGACAGGCCTATGGCTACACCTTC | CSARWGQAYGYTF
few | TRBJ2-1 | TRBV2 | TRBD1 | TGTGCCAGCAGTGTATCACAGGGGGTTAGGAGTTACTACAATGAGCAGTTCTTC | CASSVSQGVRSYYNEQFF
many | TRBJ1-5 | TRBV6-2/TRBV6-3 | TRBD1 | TGTGCCAGCAGGGGACAGGGAGATCAGCCCCAGCATTTT | CASRGQGDQPQHF
. | TRBJ2-1 | TRBV11-3 | TRBD2 | TGTGCCAGCAGCATTACCCCGGGGGGGTGGGATTATGAGCAGTTCTTC | CASSITPGGWDYEQFF
many | TRBJ2-3 | TRBV7-2 | TRBD1 | TGTGCCAGCAGCTTCGGACAGGTCACAGATACGCAGTATTTT | CASSFGQVTDTQYF
. | TRBJ2-7 | TRBV4-1 | . | TGCGCCAGCAGCTCTGGACGGGGTTCCTACGAGCAGTACTTC | CASSSGRGSYEQYF
few | TRBJ1-5 | TRBV28 | . | TGTGCCAGCAGTTTACGAGGTACGCGCAATCAGCCCCAGCATTTT | CASSLRGTRNQPQHF
many | TRBJ1-5 | TRBV20-1 | TRBD1 | TGCAGTGCTAGCCCGTTGGACAGGGACAATCAGCCCCAGCATTTT | CSASPLDRDNQPQHF
many | TRBJ1-6 | TRBV4-2 | . | TGTGCCAGCAGCTACTCGGAATCCGATAATTCACCCCTCCACTTT | CASSYSESDNSPLHF
few | TRBJ1-2 | TRBV12-3/TRBV12-4 | . | TGTGCCAGCAGTTTAGCGACAGCTATAGGCTACACCTTC | CASSLATAIGYTF
. | TRBJ1-1 | TRBV19 | . | TGTGCCAGTAGGGATCCCCGGGCCTTCGACGAGGACACTGAAGCTTTCTTT | CASRDPRAFDEDTEAFF
few | TRBJ2-1 | TRBV10-3 | TRBD1 | TGTGCCATCAGTGATCGCGGGGGACAGGGGGTAGGTGAGCAGTTCTTC | CAISDRGGQGVGEQFF
few | TRBJ1-6 | TRBV10-1 | . | TGCGCCAGCAGTGAGTCGCTCCGAGATAATTCACCCCTCCACTTT | CASSESLRDNSPLHF
. | TRBJ1-4 | TRBV27 | . | TGTGCCAGCACCCAACCCGATGGACGGAAAATTCTTTTTAATGAAAAACTGTTTTTT | CASTQPDGRKILFNEKLFF
many | TRBJ2-7 | TRBV28 | TRBD1 | TGTGCCAGCAGTTTCCAGGACAGGGACCACGAGCAGTACTTC | CASSFQDRDHEQYF
few | TRBJ1-2 | TRBV3-1 | . | TGTGCCAGCAGCCCTACGGGACCAGCTAACTATGGCTACACCTTC | CASSPTGPANYGYTF
. | TRBJ2-7 | TRBV10-2 | TRBD1 | TGCGCCAGCAGGAGCGGGACAGGGCGATACGAGCAGTACTTC | CASRSGTGRYEQYF
many | TRBJ2-1 | TRBV20-1 | TRBD2 | TGCAGTGCTAGAGATCAGCTAGCGGGAGTTCATGAGCAGTTCTTC | CSARDQLAGVHEQFF